These T cell receptor beta chains were read from a single sample in a study of beta chain features in type 1 diabetes. The data were produced by immunoSEQ multiplex PCR, yet TCRdb's version contains in-frame clones alone and is incomplete. This table holds under 55,000 clones, around 45% found once. Sequenced sample: Tregs from blood. Source of these receptors: a man aged 25-40 years with type 1 diabetes. CDR3s include the opening cysteine and the closing phenylalanine or tryptophan. Each record gives: J gene, D gene, V gene, clone size, CDR3 protein, CDR3 DNA. The D gene is left open where the match is weak. Clone size is given for some rows only: seen once, a few or many times, or a class if the clone is expanded.

J gene: TRBJ2-5; D gene: .; V gene: TRBV7-2; clone size: .; CDR3 protein: CASSLKRSLQETQYF; CDR3 DNA: TGTGCCAGCAGCTTAAAGCGGTCCCTTCAAGAGACCCAGTACTTC
J gene: TRBJ1-5; D gene: .; V gene: TRBV30; clone size: .; CDR3 protein: CAWSVVRGPQHF; CDR3 DNA: TGTGCCTGGAGTGTAGTCCGCGGGCCCCAGCATTTT
J gene: TRBJ2-5; D gene: TRBD1; V gene: TRBV7-9; clone size: few; CDR3 protein: CASRDRGSGDETQYF; CDR3 DNA: TGTGCCAGCAGGGACAGGGGGAGCGGTGACGAGACCCAGTACTTC
J gene: TRBJ2-1; D gene: .; V gene: TRBV5-1; clone size: few; CDR3 protein: CASSPPLGRSNEQFF; CDR3 DNA: TGCGCCAGCAGCCCCCCCCTCGGGAGATCCAATGAGCAGTTCTTC
J gene: TRBJ2-1; D gene: TRBD1; V gene: TRBV6-5; clone size: .; CDR3 protein: CASSLTGELAYNEQFF; CDR3 DNA: TGTGCCAGCAGTTTGACAGGGGAACTGGCCTACAATGAGCAGTTCTTC
J gene: TRBJ2-1; D gene: TRBD2; V gene: TRBV7-8; clone size: .; CDR3 protein: CASSFASGLYNEQFF; CDR3 DNA: TGTGCCAGCTCGTTCGCTAGCGGGCTGTACAATGAGCAGTTCTTC
J gene: TRBJ2-1; D gene: .; V gene: TRBV5-1; clone size: .; CDR3 protein: CASSFGPGGTSYNEQFF; CDR3 DNA: TGCGCCAGCAGCTTCGGGCCCGGAGGGACCTCCTACAATGAGCAGTTCTTC
J gene: TRBJ2-2; D gene: TRBD1; V gene: TRBV7-2; clone size: medium-sized; CDR3 protein: CASSLLGQLAGGELFF; CDR3 DNA: TGTGCCAGCAGCTTATTGGGACAGCTGGCCGGCGGGGAGCTGTTTTTT
J gene: TRBJ2-5; D gene: TRBD2; V gene: TRBV11-2; clone size: few; CDR3 protein: CASSISGSKAETQYF; CDR3 DNA: TGTGCCAGCAGCATTAGCGGGAGTAAGGCAGAGACCCAGTACTTC
J gene: TRBJ2-7; D gene: .; V gene: TRBV7-3; clone size: .; CDR3 protein: CASSLSPGREQYF; CDR3 DNA: TGTGCCAGCAGCTTAAGCCCAGGGAGGGAGCAGTACTTC
J gene: TRBJ2-4; D gene: .; V gene: TRBV27; clone size: .; CDR3 protein: CASSLRALAKNIQYF; CDR3 DNA: TGTGCCAGCAGTTTGAGGGCTTTAGCCAAAAACATTCAGTACTTC
J gene: TRBJ2-3; D gene: .; V gene: TRBV29-1; clone size: .; CDR3 protein: CSVVKTSTDTQYF; CDR3 DNA: TGCAGCGTTGTTAAAACTAGCACAGATACGCAGTATTTT
J gene: TRBJ2-3; D gene: TRBD2; V gene: TRBV11-2; clone size: few; CDR3 protein: CASSNLGAGGPTDTQYF; CDR3 DNA: TGTGCCAGCAGCAATCTTGGGGCGGGAGGGCCAACAGATACGCAGTATTTT
J gene: TRBJ2-3; D gene: .; V gene: TRBV20-1; clone size: few; CDR3 protein: CTEIPDTQYF; CDR3 DNA: TGCACCGAGATCCCAGATACGCAGTATTTT
J gene: TRBJ2-7; D gene: TRBD2; V gene: TRBV27; clone size: .; CDR3 protein: CARPETSGPDLYEQYF; CDR3 DNA: TGTGCCCGGCCGGAGACTAGCGGGCCCGACCTCTACGAGCAGTACTTC
J gene: TRBJ1-2; D gene: .; V gene: TRBV6-6; clone size: .; CDR3 protein: CASRAPVDYGYTF; CDR3 DNA: TGTGCCAGCAGGGCCCCAGTGGACTATGGCTACACCTTC
J gene: TRBJ2-1; D gene: TRBD2; V gene: TRBV6-1; clone size: few; CDR3 protein: CASSEALAGDRNEQFF; CDR3 DNA: TGTGCCAGCAGTGAAGCTCTAGCGGGAGATCGGAATGAGCAGTTCTTC
J gene: TRBJ2-3; D gene: .; V gene: TRBV11-1; clone size: .; CDR3 protein: CASSYGTTYTDTQYF; CDR3 DNA: TGTGCCAGCAGCTACGGGACAACCTACACAGATACGCAGTATTTT
J gene: TRBJ2-6; D gene: .; V gene: TRBV7-2; clone size: few; CDR3 protein: CASSPSRTNVLTF; CDR3 DNA: TGTGCCAGCAGCCCGAGTCGAACCAACGTCCTGACTTTC
J gene: TRBJ2-3; D gene: TRBD2; V gene: TRBV7-6; clone size: .; CDR3 protein: CASSSGTSGSSTDTQYF; CDR3 DNA: TGTGCCAGCAGCTCCGGGACTAGCGGGTCTAGCACAGATACGCAGTATTTT
J gene: TRBJ2-1; D gene: .; V gene: TRBV18; clone size: .; CDR3 protein: CASSPPDRLRGLFF; CDR3 DNA: TGTGCCAGCTCACCACCCGATAGGCTACGGGGTCTGTTCTTC
J gene: TRBJ1-2; D gene: TRBD1; V gene: TRBV10-3; clone size: .; CDR3 protein: CAISIRDRESGGYTF; CDR3 DNA: TGTGCCATCAGCATCCGGGACAGGGAAAGTGGAGGCTACACCTTC
J gene: TRBJ2-1; D gene: TRBD1; V gene: TRBV2; clone size: .; CDR3 protein: CASIYPDRGNNEQFF; CDR3 DNA: TGTGCCAGCATATATCCGGACAGGGGAAACAATGAGCAGTTCTTC
J gene: TRBJ1-2; D gene: .; V gene: TRBV6-6; clone size: medium-sized; CDR3 protein: CASSYSDISRGYTF; CDR3 DNA: TGTGCCAGCAGTTACTCGGACATATCCAGGGGCTACACCTTC
J gene: TRBJ2-1; D gene: TRBD2; V gene: TRBV5-1; clone size: .; CDR3 protein: CASNGGRPSYNEQFF; CDR3 DNA: TGCGCCAGCAACGGGGGGAGGCCCTCCTACAATGAGCAGTTCTTC
J gene: TRBJ2-1; D gene: .; V gene: TRBV5-4; clone size: .; CDR3 protein: CASSLALQSYNEQFF; CDR3 DNA: TGTGCCAGCAGCTTGGCCCTCCAGTCCTACAATGAGCAGTTCTTC
J gene: TRBJ1-1; D gene: .; V gene: TRBV5-1; clone size: .; CDR3 protein: CASTRLPAGNTEAFF; CDR3 DNA: TGCGCCAGCACTAGGCTTCCGGCGGGGAACACTGAAGCTTTCTTT
J gene: TRBJ2-7; D gene: TRBD2; V gene: TRBV4-1; clone size: .; CDR3 protein: CASSQEASGKGEQYF; CDR3 DNA: TGCGCCAGCAGCCAGGAGGCTAGCGGGAAGGGCGAGCAGTACTTC
J gene: TRBJ1-1; D gene: TRBD1; V gene: TRBV7-9; clone size: .; CDR3 protein: CASSAGGLITEAFF; CDR3 DNA: TGTGCCAGCAGCGCAGGGGGTCTAATCACTGAAGCTTTCTTT
J gene: TRBJ1-5; D gene: TRBD1; V gene: TRBV28; clone size: few; CDR3 protein: CASSFPGQINQPQHF; CDR3 DNA: TGTGCCAGCAGTTTTCCGGGACAGATCAATCAGCCCCAGCATTTT
J gene: TRBJ2-1; D gene: TRBD1; V gene: TRBV7-3; clone size: .; CDR3 protein: CASSGTAYNEQFF; CDR3 DNA: TGTGCCAGCAGCGGGACAGCATACAATGAGCAGTTCTTC
J gene: TRBJ2-1; D gene: TRBD2; V gene: TRBV2; clone size: .; CDR3 protein: CASRPLAGGGFNEQFF; CDR3 DNA: TGTGCCAGCAGGCCACTAGCGGGAGGGGGGTTCAATGAGCAGTTCTTC
J gene: TRBJ1-2; D gene: .; V gene: TRBV28; clone size: .; CDR3 protein: CASLPGGGAVQSYGYTF; CDR3 DNA: TGTGCCAGCCTGCCTGGGGGGGGCGCGGTTCAGAGTTATGGCTACACCTTC
J gene: TRBJ2-5; D gene: .; V gene: TRBV5-1; clone size: few; CDR3 protein: CASSLGQTKETQYF; CDR3 DNA: TGCGCCAGCAGCTTGGGCCAGACAAAAGAGACCCAGTACTTC
J gene: TRBJ2-1; D gene: .; V gene: TRBV4-3; clone size: medium-sized; CDR3 protein: CASSQVSHRPDPSYNEQFF; CDR3 DNA: TGCGCCAGCAGCCAAGTTAGCCACAGGCCCGACCCGTCCTACAATGAGCAGTTCTTC
J gene: TRBJ1-4; D gene: .; V gene: TRBV7-9; clone size: .; CDR3 protein: CASSPRQATNEKLFF; CDR3 DNA: TGTGCCAGCAGCCCCAGACAGGCAACTAATGAAAAACTGTTTTTT
J gene: TRBJ2-1; D gene: .; V gene: TRBV5-1; clone size: .; CDR3 protein: CASSLDQGGSYNEQFF; CDR3 DNA: TGCGCCAGCAGCTTGGATCAGGGTGGGTCCTACAATGAGCAGTTCTTC
J gene: TRBJ2-7; D gene: .; V gene: TRBV2; clone size: once; CDR3 protein: CASRPQGREQYF; CDR3 DNA: TGTGCCAGCAGGCCTCAGGGTCGTGAGCAGTACTTC
J gene: TRBJ1-5; D gene: .; V gene: TRBV27; clone size: few; CDR3 protein: CASSLRGGGNQPQHF; CDR3 DNA: TGTGCCAGCAGTTTGCGAGGGGGAGGCAATCAGCCCCAGCATTTT
J gene: TRBJ2-4; D gene: .; V gene: TRBV5-6; clone size: .; CDR3 protein: CASSLPQGENIQYF; CDR3 DNA: TGTGCCAGCAGCCTGCCGCAGGGCGAAAACATTCAGTACTTC
J gene: TRBJ2-7; D gene: TRBD1; V gene: TRBV14; clone size: few; CDR3 protein: CASSRDRVYEQYF; CDR3 DNA: TGTGCCAGCAGCCGGGACAGAGTATACGAGCAGTACTTC
J gene: TRBJ2-1; D gene: TRBD1; V gene: TRBV9; clone size: .; CDR3 protein: CASSVQTGINEQFF; CDR3 DNA: TGTGCCAGCAGCGTACAGACAGGGATCAATGAGCAGTTCTTC
J gene: TRBJ1-4; D gene: .; V gene: TRBV2; clone size: .; CDR3 protein: CASSLVDGEKLFF; CDR3 DNA: TGTGCCAGCAGCTTGGTCGACGGGGAAAAACTGTTTTTT
J gene: TRBJ2-7; D gene: .; V gene: TRBV28; clone size: .; CDR3 protein: CASSPRTGSSYEQYF; CDR3 DNA: TGTGCCAGCAGTCCAAGGACGGGAAGCTCCTACGAGCAGTACTTC
J gene: TRBJ2-5; D gene: .; V gene: TRBV4-2; clone size: .; CDR3 protein: CASSQGQAPGGQETQYF; CDR3 DNA: TGTGCCAGCAGCCAGGGACAGGCCCCCGGGGGGCAAGAGACCCAGTACTTC
J gene: TRBJ2-7; D gene: .; V gene: TRBV27; clone size: .; CDR3 protein: CASRRVLTAAEQYF; CDR3 DNA: TGTGCCAGCAGGCGGGTCTTAACCGCGGCCGAGCAGTACTTC
J gene: TRBJ1-5; D gene: TRBD1; V gene: TRBV18; clone size: .; CDR3 protein: CASSPPAFSGGDQPQHF; CDR3 DNA: TGTGCCAGCTCACCACCCGCCTTCTCAGGGGGCGATCAGCCCCAGCATTTT
J gene: TRBJ1-4; D gene: TRBD1; V gene: TRBV6-1; clone size: few; CDR3 protein: CASSESDRGREKLFF; CDR3 DNA: TGTGCCAGCAGTGAATCGGACAGGGGTCGCGAAAAACTGTTTTTT
J gene: TRBJ2-5; D gene: .; V gene: TRBV6-1; clone size: .; CDR3 protein: CASRPRVQETQYF; CDR3 DNA: TGTGCCAGCAGACCCAGGGTCCAAGAGACCCAGTACTTC
J gene: TRBJ2-7; D gene: .; V gene: TRBV5-1; clone size: once; CDR3 protein: CASSLAGQLAYEQYF; CDR3 DNA: TGCGCCAGCAGCTTGGCCGGACAGCTCGCCTACGAGCAGTACTTC
J gene: TRBJ2-3; D gene: .; V gene: TRBV9; clone size: few; CDR3 protein: CASSVDPGGTDTQYF; CDR3 DNA: TGTGCCAGCAGCGTAGATCCAGGGGGCACAGATACGCAGTATTTT
J gene: TRBJ2-1; D gene: .; V gene: TRBV7-9; clone size: .; CDR3 protein: CASSLVSDEQFF; CDR3 DNA: TGTGCCAGCAGCTTAGTGTCGGATGAGCAGTTCTTC
J gene: TRBJ2-1; D gene: .; V gene: TRBV5-4; clone size: few; CDR3 protein: CASSLALPYNEQFF; CDR3 DNA: TGTGCCAGCAGCTTGGCGCTACCCTACAATGAGCAGTTCTTC
J gene: TRBJ2-7; D gene: TRBD1; V gene: TRBV7-8; clone size: .; CDR3 protein: CASTPGTVSYEQYF; CDR3 DNA: TGTGCCAGCACCCCGGGGACAGTATCCTACGAGCAGTACTTC
J gene: TRBJ2-6; D gene: TRBD1; V gene: TRBV4-1; clone size: .; CDR3 protein: CASSQDIGQGLYGANVLTF; CDR3 DNA: TGCGCCAGCAGCCAAGATATTGGACAGGGTTTATATGGGGCCAACGTCCTGACTTTC
J gene: TRBJ2-5; D gene: .; V gene: TRBV29-1; clone size: .; CDR3 protein: CSVADSQETQYF; CDR3 DNA: TGCAGCGTTGCAGACAGTCAAGAGACCCAGTACTTC